These T cell receptor beta chains were read from a single sample in a study of OX40 agonist ivuxolimab in advanced cancers. Sequenced by immunoSEQ multiplex PCR; TCRdb stores in-frame clones only, minus some. The sample comprises tens of thousands of clones, more than 90% of which are singletons, and around 0.63% rests with the top ten. Sequenced here: CD4+ or CD8+ T cells sorted from blood, sampled in a trial of the OX40 agonist ivuxolimab. These receptors were taken from an adult with an advanced solid tumor such as melanoma, head and neck, liver or kidney cancer. CDR3s include the opening cysteine and the closing phenylalanine or tryptophan. D genes are given only for firm matches. The size entry is marked missing in some rows and otherwise reads once, few, many or a size class.

d_call	v_call	j_call	clone_size	cdr3_nt	cdr3_aa
.	TRBV29-1	TRBJ1-1	.	TGCAGCATTGAGAGGGTTTGGGAGGACACTGAAGCTTTCTTT	CSIERVWEDTEAFF
.	TRBV30	TRBJ2-3	.	TGTGCCTGGAGTGTAGGAGGGGGCGGAGATACGCAGTATTTT	CAWSVGGGGDTQYF
.	TRBV7-8	TRBJ2-7	.	TGTGCCAGCAGCTGGGGACGTATGAGCTCCTACGAGCAGTACTTC	CASSWGRMSSYEQYF
TRBD2	TRBV9	TRBJ2-3	.	TGTGCCAGCAGCCAAGCGGGAGAGTTAGATACGCAGTATTTT	CASSQAGELDTQYF
TRBD1	TRBV4-1	TRBJ1-5	.	TGCGCCAGCAGCCCAGGACAGGGTGATCAGCCCCAGCATTTT	CASSPGQGDQPQHF
.	TRBV2	TRBJ1-5	.	TGTGCCAGCAGTGACGGTACAGAGACTAGCAATCAGCCCCAGCATTTT	CASSDGTETSNQPQHF
.	TRBV27	TRBJ2-3	.	TGTGCCAGCAGTTTGAGCCAGGGTGGCACAGATACGCAGTATTTT	CASSLSQGGTDTQYF
.	TRBV30	TRBJ2-2	.	TGTGCCTGGAGTGTACGGAGCTCCGGGGAGCTGTTTTTT	CAWSVRSSGELFF
.	TRBV5-6	TRBJ1-2	.	TGTGCCAGCAGCTTGGAACGGTGGGGATACGGCTACACCTTC	CASSLERWGYGYTF
.	TRBV6-5	TRBJ1-2	.	TGTGCCAGCAGTTTCGCCGGTGGCTACACCTTC	CASSFAGGYTF
.	TRBV7-4	TRBJ2-7	.	TGTGCCAGCAGGGCGCCTCGAGGAGGCGAGCAGTACTTC	CASRAPRGGEQYF
.	TRBV19	TRBJ1-2	.	TGTGCCAGTAGTATTTTGGAACAGAGGTACGGCTACACCTTC	CASSILEQRYGYTF
.	TRBV10-3	TRBJ2-2	.	TGTGCCACTGTGACAGGCAACACCGGGGAGCTGTTTTTT	CATVTGNTGELFF
TRBD2	TRBV5-1	TRBJ2-3	.	TGCGCCAGCAGCTTGGGAAGACTAGCGGGAGTTTCCGTAGATACGCAGTATTTT	CASSLGRLAGVSVDTQYF
TRBD2	TRBV7-2	TRBJ2-2	.	TGTGCCAGCAGCCCGGGACTAGCGGGGGGGATCACCGGGGAGCTGTTTTTT	CASSPGLAGGITGELFF
.	TRBV7-9	TRBJ2-7	.	TGTGCCAGCCGCGGAGTGGACGAGCAGTACTTC	CASRGVDEQYF
.	TRBV7-2	TRBJ2-1	.	TGTCCCCAGGGTGGCCCAGGGGAAGGGATCTACAATGAGCAGTTCTTC	CPQGGPGEGIYNEQFF
.	TRBV6-6	TRBJ1-2	.	TGTGCCAGCAGTTACTCGGGAGGGAACGCTGGCTACACCTTC	CASSYSGGNAGYTF
TRBD1	TRBV5-1	TRBJ1-1	.	TGCGCCAGCAGCTGGTCGGGACAGGGGAACACTGAAGCTTTCTTT	CASSWSGQGNTEAFF
.	TRBV5-1	TRBJ1-5	.	TGCGCCAGCAGCTTCGACAGTATGAATCAGCCCCAGCATTTT	CASSFDSMNQPQHF
.	TRBV19	TRBJ1-1	.	TGTGCCAGTGACCACGGGGGGCGGGGGACTGAAGCTTTCTTT	CASDHGGRGTEAFF
.	TRBV11-1	TRBJ1-1	few	TGTGCCAGCAGCAGTCAGGGCCTAGCGAACACTGAAGCTTTCTTT	CASSSQGLANTEAFF
.	TRBV27	TRBJ2-3	.	TGTGCCAGCAGTTTGGGTACGGGACAAGGAGATACGCAGTATTTT	CASSLGTGQGDTQYF
.	TRBV18	TRBJ2-1	.	TGTGCCAGCTCACCAATTAGGGATCCTCGTAATGAGCAGTTCTTC	CASSPIRDPRNEQFF
.	TRBV15	TRBJ2-7	once	TGTGCCACCAGCAGAGGACCGCCCGCCTACGAGCAGTACTTC	CATSRGPPAYEQYF
TRBD1	TRBV5-1	TRBJ1-1	once	TGCGCCAGCAGCTCACGACAGGGTCCCATGAACACTGAAGCTTTCTTT	CASSSRQGPMNTEAFF
.	TRBV6-1	TRBJ1-3	.	TGTGCCAGCAGGCAGAGCTCTGGAAACACCATATATTTT	CASRQSSGNTIYF
TRBD2	TRBV29-1	TRBJ2-5	.	TGCAGCGTGCTACTAGCGCGGGGTCCGGGGACCCAGTACTTC	CSVLLARGPGTQYF
.	TRBV6-5	TRBJ2-2	.	TGTGCCAGCAGCCTCCTTGGCCACACCGGGGAGCTGTTTTTT	CASSLLGHTGELFF
.	TRBV9	TRBJ2-3	.	TGTGCCAGCAGCGTAGAGTTAAGTGGGCCGAGACGCACAGATACGCAGTATTTT	CASSVELSGPRRTDTQYF
.	TRBV5-1	TRBJ2-5	.	TGCGCCAGCAGCATTCAAGCAGGGGAGACCCAGTACTTC	CASSIQAGETQYF